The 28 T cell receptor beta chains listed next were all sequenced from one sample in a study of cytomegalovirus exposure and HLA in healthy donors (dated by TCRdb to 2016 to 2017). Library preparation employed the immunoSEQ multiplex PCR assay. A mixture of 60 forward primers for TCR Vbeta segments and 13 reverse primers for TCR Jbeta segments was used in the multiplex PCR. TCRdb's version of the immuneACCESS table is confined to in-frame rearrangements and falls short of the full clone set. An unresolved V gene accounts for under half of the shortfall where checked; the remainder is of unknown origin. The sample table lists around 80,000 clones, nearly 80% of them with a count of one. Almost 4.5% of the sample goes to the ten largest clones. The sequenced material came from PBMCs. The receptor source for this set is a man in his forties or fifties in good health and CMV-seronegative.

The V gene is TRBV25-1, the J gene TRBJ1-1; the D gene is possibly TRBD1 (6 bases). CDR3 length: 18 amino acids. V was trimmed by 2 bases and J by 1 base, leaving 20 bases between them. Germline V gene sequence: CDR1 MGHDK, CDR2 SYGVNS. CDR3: CASSEPHVPGQKNTEAFF. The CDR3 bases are TGTGCCAGCAGTGAACCACATGTTCCGGGACAAAAGAACACTGAAGCTTTCTTT.

DNA for the CDR3: TGTGCCAGCAGACGGGACAGGGTGGCCTACGAGCAGTACTTC. Translated: CASRRDRVAYEQYF. The V call is TRBV7-2, the J call TRBJ2-7; 9 bases map to TRBD1. Germline CDR1 SGHTA, CDR2 FQGNSA. The V and J ends lost 6 bases and 2 bases, in that order; junction bases with no gene match: 5. The length of the CDR3 is 14 residues.

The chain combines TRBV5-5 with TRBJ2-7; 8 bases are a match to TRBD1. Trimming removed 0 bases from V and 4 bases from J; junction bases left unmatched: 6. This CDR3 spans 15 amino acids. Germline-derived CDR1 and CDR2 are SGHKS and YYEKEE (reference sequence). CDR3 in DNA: TGTGCCAGCAGCTTGGCCGGGACAGGTGGGTACGAGCAGTACTTC. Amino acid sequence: CASSLAGTGGYEQYF.

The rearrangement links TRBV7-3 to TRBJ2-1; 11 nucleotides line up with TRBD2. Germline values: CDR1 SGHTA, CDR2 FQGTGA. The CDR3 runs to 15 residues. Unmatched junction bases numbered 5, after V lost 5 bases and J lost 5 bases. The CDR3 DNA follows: TGTGCCAGCAGCCTCGGGACTAGCGGTAACAATGAGCAGTTCTTC. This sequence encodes CASSLGTSGNNEQFF.

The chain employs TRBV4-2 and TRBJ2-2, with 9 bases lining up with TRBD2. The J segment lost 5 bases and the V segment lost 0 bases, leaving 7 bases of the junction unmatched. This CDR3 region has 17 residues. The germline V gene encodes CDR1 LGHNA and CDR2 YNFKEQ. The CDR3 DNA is TGTGCCAGCAGCCAAGATCTCGCGGGAGGGCGGACCGGGGAGCTGTTTTTT. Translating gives CASSQDLAGGRTGELFF.

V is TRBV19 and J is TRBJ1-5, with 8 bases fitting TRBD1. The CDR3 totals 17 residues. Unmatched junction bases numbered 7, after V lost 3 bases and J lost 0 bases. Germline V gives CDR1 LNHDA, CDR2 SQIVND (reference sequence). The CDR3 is CASSIGAGGSSNQPQHF. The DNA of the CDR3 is TGTGCCAGTAGTATCGGGGCAGGGGGCAGTAGCAATCAGCCCCAGCATTTT.

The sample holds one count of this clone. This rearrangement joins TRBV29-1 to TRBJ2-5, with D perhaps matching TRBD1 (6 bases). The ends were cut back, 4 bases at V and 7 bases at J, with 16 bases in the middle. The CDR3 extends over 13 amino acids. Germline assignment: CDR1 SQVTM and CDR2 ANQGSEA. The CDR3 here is CSVAVTGFRTQYF. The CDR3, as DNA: TGCAGCGTTGCGGTAACAGGGTTTCGGACCCAGTACTTC.

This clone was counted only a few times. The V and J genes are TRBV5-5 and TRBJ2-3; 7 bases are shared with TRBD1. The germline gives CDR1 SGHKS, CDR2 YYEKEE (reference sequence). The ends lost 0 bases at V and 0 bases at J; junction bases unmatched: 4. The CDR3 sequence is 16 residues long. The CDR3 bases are TGTGCCAGCAGCTTGGAAGGGGGCCGGAGCACAGATACGCAGTATTTT. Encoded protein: CASSLEGGRSTDTQYF. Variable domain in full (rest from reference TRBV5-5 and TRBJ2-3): DAGVTQSPTHLIKTRGQQVTLRCSPISGHKSVSWYQQVLGQGPQFIFQYYEKEERGRGNFPDRFSARQFPNYSSELNVNALLLGDSALYLCASSLEGGRSTDTQYFGPGTRLTVL.

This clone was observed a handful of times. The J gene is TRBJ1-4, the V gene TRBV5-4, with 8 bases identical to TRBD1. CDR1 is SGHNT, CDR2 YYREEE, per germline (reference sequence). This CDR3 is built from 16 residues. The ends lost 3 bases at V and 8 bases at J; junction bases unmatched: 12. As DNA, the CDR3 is TGTGCCAGCAGCTCCGGACAGGGATCTTTCCAGGAAAAACTGTTTTTT. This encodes CASSSGQGSFQEKLFF.

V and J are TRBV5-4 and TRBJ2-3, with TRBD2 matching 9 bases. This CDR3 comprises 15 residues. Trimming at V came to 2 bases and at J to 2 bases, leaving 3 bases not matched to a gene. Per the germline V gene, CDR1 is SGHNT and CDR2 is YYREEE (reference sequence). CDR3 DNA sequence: TGTGCCAGCAGCTTCGGCGGGAGGGCCACAGATACGCAGTATTTT. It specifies CASSFGGRATDTQYF.

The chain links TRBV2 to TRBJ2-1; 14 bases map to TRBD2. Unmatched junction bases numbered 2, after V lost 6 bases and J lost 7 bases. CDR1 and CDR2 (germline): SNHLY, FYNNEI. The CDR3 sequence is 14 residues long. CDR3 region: CASRGTSGRNEQFF. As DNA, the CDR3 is TGTGCCAGCAGGGGGACTAGCGGGAGAAATGAGCAGTTCTTC.

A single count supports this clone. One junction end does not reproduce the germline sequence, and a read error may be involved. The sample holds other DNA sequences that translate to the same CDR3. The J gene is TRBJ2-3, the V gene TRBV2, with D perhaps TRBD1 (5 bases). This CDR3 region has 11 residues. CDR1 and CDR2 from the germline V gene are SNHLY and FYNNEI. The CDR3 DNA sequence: TGTGCCAGCAGTGACAGGGATACGCAGTATTTC. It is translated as CASSDRDTQYF. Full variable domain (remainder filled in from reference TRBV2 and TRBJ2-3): EPEVTQTPSHQVTQMGQEVILRCVPISNHLYFYWYRQILGQKVEFLVSFYNNEISEKSEIFDDQFSVERPDGSNFTLKIRSTKLEDSAMYFCASSDRDTQYFGPGTRLTVL.

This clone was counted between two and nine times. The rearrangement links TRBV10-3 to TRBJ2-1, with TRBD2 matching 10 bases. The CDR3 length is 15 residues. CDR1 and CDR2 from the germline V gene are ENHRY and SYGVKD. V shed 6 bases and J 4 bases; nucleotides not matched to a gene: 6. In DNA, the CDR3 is TGTGCCATCAGCCCCGGACTAGCGGCATACAATGAGCAGTTCTTC. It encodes CAISPGLAAYNEQFF.

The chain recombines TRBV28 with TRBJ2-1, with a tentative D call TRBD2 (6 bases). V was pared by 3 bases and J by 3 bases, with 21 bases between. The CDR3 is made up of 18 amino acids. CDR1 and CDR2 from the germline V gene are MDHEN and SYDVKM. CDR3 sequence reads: CASSFPRAGGLIYNEQFF. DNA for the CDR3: TGTGCCAGCAGTTTCCCCCGGGCCGGGGGACTTATCTACAATGAGCAGTTCTTC.

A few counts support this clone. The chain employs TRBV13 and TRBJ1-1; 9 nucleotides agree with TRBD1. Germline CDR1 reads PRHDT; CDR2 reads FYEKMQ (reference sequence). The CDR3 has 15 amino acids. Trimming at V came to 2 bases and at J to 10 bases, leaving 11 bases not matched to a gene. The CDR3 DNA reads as TGTGCCAGCAGCTTACGGGGGACAGGGTATCCGCGAGCTTTCTTT. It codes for CASSLRGTGYPRAFF.

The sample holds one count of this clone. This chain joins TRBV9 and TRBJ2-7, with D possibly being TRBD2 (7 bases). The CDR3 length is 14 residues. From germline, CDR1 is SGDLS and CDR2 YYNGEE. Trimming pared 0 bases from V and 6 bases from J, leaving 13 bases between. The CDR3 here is CASSVASGGAEQYF. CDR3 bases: TGTGCCAGCAGCGTAGCCAGTGGGGGGGCCGAGCAGTACTTC.

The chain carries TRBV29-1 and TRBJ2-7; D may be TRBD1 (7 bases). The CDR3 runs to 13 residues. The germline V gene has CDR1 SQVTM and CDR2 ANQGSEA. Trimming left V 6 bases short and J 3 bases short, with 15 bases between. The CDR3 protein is CSVSGGLVYEQYF. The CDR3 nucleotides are TGCAGCGTCTCAGGGGGGCTGGTCTACGAGCAGTACTTC.

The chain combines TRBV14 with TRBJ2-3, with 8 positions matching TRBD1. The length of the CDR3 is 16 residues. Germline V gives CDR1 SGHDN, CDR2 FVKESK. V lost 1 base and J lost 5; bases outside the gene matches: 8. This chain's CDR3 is CASSQALRGRKDTQYF. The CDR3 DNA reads TGTGCCAGCAGCCAAGCGCTCAGGGGGCGCAAAGATACGCAGTATTTT.

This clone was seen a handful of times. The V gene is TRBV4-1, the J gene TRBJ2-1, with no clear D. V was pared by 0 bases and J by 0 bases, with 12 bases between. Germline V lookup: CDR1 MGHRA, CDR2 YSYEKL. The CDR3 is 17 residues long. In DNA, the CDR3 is TGCGCCAGCAGCCAAGATTTGAGGATGAGCTCCTACAATGAGCAGTTCTTC. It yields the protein CASSQDLRMSSYNEQFF.

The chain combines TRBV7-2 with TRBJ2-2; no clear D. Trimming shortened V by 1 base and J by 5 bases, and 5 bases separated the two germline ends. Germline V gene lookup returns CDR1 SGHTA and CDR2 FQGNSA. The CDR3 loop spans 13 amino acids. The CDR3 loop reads CASSLVRTGELFF. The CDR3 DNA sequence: TGTGCCAGCAGCTTAGTTCGGACCGGGGAGCTGTTTTTT. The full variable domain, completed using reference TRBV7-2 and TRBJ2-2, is GAGVSQSPSNKVTEKGKDVELRCDPISGHTALYWYRQSLGQGLEFLIYFQGNSAPDKSGLPSDRFSAERTGGSVSTLTIQRTQQEDSAVYLCASSLVRTGELFFGEGSRLTVL.

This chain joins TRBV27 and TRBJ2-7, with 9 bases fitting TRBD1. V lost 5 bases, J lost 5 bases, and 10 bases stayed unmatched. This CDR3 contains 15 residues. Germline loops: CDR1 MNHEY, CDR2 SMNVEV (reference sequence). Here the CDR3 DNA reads TGTGCCAGCAGTGGCAACAGGGGGCTCGGCGACGAGCAGTACTTC. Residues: CASSGNRGLGDEQYF.

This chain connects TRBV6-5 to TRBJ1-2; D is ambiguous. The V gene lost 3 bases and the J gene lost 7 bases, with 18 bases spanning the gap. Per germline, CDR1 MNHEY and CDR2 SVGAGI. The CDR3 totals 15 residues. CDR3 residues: CASSYEAAWAGGYTF. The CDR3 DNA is TGTGCCAGCAGTTATGAGGCCGCTTGGGCGGGTGGCTACACCTTC.

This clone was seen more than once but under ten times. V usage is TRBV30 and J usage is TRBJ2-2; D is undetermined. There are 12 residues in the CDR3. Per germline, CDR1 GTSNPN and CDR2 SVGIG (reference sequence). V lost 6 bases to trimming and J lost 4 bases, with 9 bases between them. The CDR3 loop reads CACPFGTGELFF. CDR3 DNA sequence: TGTGCCTGCCCGTTCGGCACCGGGGAGCTGTTTTTT.

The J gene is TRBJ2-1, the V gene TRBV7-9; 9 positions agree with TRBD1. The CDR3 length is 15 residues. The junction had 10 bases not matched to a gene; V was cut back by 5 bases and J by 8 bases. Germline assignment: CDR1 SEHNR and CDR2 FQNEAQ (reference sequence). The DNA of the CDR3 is TGTGCCAGCAGCCCTTCGGACAGGGGTGCTGATGAGCAGTTCTTC. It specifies CASSPSDRGADEQFF.

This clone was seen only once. The DNA of the CDR3 is TGTGCCAGCAGCCCAGTCGAGGGGACAGGTGGCTACACCTTC. It yields the protein CASSPVEGTGGYTF. The V call is TRBV6-5, the J call TRBJ1-2, with 8 positions matching TRBD1. The CDR3 spans 14 residues. Germline V gene data show CDR1 as MNHEY and CDR2 as SVGAGI. J lost 7 bases, V lost 6 bases, and 10 bases had no gene match.

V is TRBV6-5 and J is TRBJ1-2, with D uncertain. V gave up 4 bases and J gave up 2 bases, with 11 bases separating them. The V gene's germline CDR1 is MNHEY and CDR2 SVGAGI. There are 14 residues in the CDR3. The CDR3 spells CASSSWEGNYGYTF. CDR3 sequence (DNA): TGTGCCAGCAGTTCTTGGGAGGGCAACTATGGCTACACCTTC.

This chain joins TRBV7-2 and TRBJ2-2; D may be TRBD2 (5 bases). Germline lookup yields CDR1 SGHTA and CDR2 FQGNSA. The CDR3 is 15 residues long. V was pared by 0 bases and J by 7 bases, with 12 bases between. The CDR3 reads CASSLAPGMVGELFF. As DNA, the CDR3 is TGTGCCAGCAGCTTAGCTCCGGGGATGGTCGGGGAGCTGTTTTTT.

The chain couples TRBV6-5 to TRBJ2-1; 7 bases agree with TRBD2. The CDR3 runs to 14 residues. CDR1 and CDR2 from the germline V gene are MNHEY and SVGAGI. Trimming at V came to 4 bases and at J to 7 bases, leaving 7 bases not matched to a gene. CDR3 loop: CASSWAGVINEQFF. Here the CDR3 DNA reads TGTGCCAGCAGTTGGGCGGGAGTTATTAATGAGCAGTTCTTC.